The next 21 T cell receptor beta chains were all read from a single sample in a study of blood T cell repertoires in COVID-19 (dated by TCRdb to about 2020). Receptor amplification or capture employed the immunoSEQ multiplex PCR assay. TCRdb took over this immuneACCESS table, retaining in-frame rearrangements with V and J assigned. Such tables are incomplete; in checked studies, under half of the missing clones stem from an unresolved V gene, and the remainder is unexplained. The sample contains approximately 300,000 clones, more than 90% of them found a single time. The ten largest clonotypes hold around 2.6% of the sample. Material: PBMCs or T cells enriched from blood (not recorded which). These TCRs come from a man aged 55 to 70 who had recovered from COVID-19.

This chain joins TRBV5-1 and TRBJ2-7; 9 nucleotides line up with TRBD1. Trimming removed 4 bases from V and 5 bases from J; junction bases left unmatched: 10. The CDR3 extends over 15 amino acids. CDR1 is SGHRS, CDR2 YFSETQ, per germline. The CDR3: CASSNENRGRDEQYF. CDR3 bases: TGCGCCAGCAGCAACGAGAACAGGGGGCGGGACGAGCAGTACTTC. Full variable domain (rest looked up from reference TRBV5-1 and TRBJ2-7): KAGVTQTPRYLIKTRGQQVTLSCSPISGHRSVSWYQQTPGQGLQFLFEYFSETQRNKGNFPGRFSGRQFSNSRSEMNVSTLELGDSALYLCASSNENRGRDEQYFGPGTRLTVT.

The chain couples TRBV27 to TRBJ2-5, with D perhaps matching TRBD2 (7 bases). CDR3 size: 15 residues. From germline, CDR1 is MNHEY and CDR2 SMNVEV (reference sequence). Trimming removed 2 bases at V and 3 bases at J, with 13 bases between. CDR3 DNA: TGTGCCAGCAGTTTACGGCAGGGGACTAAAGAGACCCAGTACTTC. Translated: CASSLRQGTKETQYF.

The J gene is TRBJ1-5, the V gene TRBV5-6; unclear D gene. V was shortened by 0 bases and J by 2 bases, with 12 bases between the two germline ends. CDR1 and CDR2 from the germline V gene are SGHDT and YYEEEE. The CDR3 covers 16 residues. The CDR3 here is CASSLGAQKGNQPQHF. DNA for the CDR3: TGTGCCAGCAGCTTGGGGGCGCAGAAAGGCAATCAGCCCCAGCATTTT.

The chain joins TRBV11-2 to TRBJ1-1, with 11 positions matching TRBD1. Germline CDR1 reads SGHAT; CDR2 reads FQNNGV. Trimming took 7 bases from V and 3 from J; bases not matched to a gene: 7. CDR3 length: 15 amino acids. CDR3 bases: TGTGCCAGCACTATTGCGGGACAGGGGGACACTGAAGCTTTCTTT. This sequence encodes CASTIAGQGDTEAFF.

This rearrangement joins TRBV4-1 to TRBJ2-7; 7 bases map to TRBD1. The J segment lost 2 bases and the V segment lost 2 bases, leaving 3 bases of the junction unmatched. This CDR3 has 14 amino acids. Germline V gene data show CDR1 as MGHRA and CDR2 as YSYEKL. The CDR3 here is CASSQQGGPYEQYF. For the CDR3, the DNA is TGCGCCAGCAGCCAACAAGGGGGCCCCTACGAGCAGTACTTC.

This chain uses TRBV6-1 with TRBJ2-1, with 7 nucleotides matching TRBD1. CDR1 and CDR2 (germline): MNHNS, SASEGT. After removal of 1 base from V and 1 base from J, the junction contained 1 base not matched to a gene. The CDR3 sequence is 15 residues long. CDR3 loop: CASSEDRGSYNEQFF. CDR3 bases: TGTGCCAGCAGTGAAGACAGGGGTTCCTACAATGAGCAGTTCTTC.

This clone is a singleton in its sample. V is TRBV30 and J is TRBJ1-1; 9 nucleotides line up with TRBD1. This CDR3 has 13 amino acids. CDR1 is GTSNPN, CDR2 SVGIG, per germline (reference sequence). J lost 1 base, V lost 5 bases, and 2 bases had no gene match. The CDR3 DNA reads as TGTGCCTGGGACAGGGGGACGAACACTGAAGCTTTCTTT. Protein: CAWDRGTNTEAFF.

This sequence joins TRBV3-1 (or the pseudogene TRBV3-2) and TRBJ1-2; D remains ambiguous. The CDR3 loop spans 14 amino acids. The germline V gene has CDR1 LGHDT and CDR2 YNNKEL (reference sequence). Trimming removed 5 bases from V and 3 bases from J, with 13 bases in between. The CDR3 loop reads CASSKLTSDYGYTF. Written as DNA, the CDR3 is TGTGCCAGCAGCAAACTAACAAGTGACTATGGCTACACCTTC.

The CDR3 spells CASSDSGGSYNEQFF. CDR3 nucleotide sequence: TGTGCCAGCAGTGATAGCGGGGGTTCCTACAATGAGCAGTTCTTC. The chain uses TRBV2 and TRBJ2-1, with 9 nucleotides matching TRBD2. In germline, CDR1 is SNHLY, CDR2 FYNNEI. This CDR3 spans 15 amino acids. J lost 1 base, V lost 3 bases, and 1 base had no gene match.

This clone occurred a few times. The V gene is TRBV6-2 or TRBV6-3, the J gene TRBJ1-1; TRBD1 matches 8 bases. Germline values: CDR1 MNHEY, CDR2 SVGEGT. The CDR3 is made up of 14 amino acids. V trimming: 2 bases; J trimming: 1 base; junction bases outside the gene matches: 0. Here the CDR3 DNA reads TGTGCCAGCAGTTACACAGGGGGGAACACTGAAGCTTTCTTT. It yields the protein CASSYTGGNTEAFF.

This clone was seen once. The gene calls are TRBV10-1 and TRBJ2-3, with D tentatively TRBD1 (5 bases). V lost 0 bases and J 3 bases, leaving 10 bases between the germline ends. Germline lookup yields CDR1 WNHNN and CDR2 SYGVQD (reference sequence). The CDR3 loop spans 15 amino acids. The CDR3 DNA reads TGCGCCAGCAGTGAGTCTGCCAGGGAAACAGATACGCAGTATTTT. Protein sequence: CASSESARETDTQYF.

The chain uses TRBV5-1 and TRBJ2-1; TRBD2 matches at 11 bases. J was trimmed by 15 bases and V by 1 base; bases with no gene match: 15. Germline lookup yields CDR1 SGHRS and CDR2 YFSETQ. The CDR3 length is 16 residues. CDR3 sequence (DNA): TGCGCCAGCAGCTTGTTGGGGGTGACTAGCGGGAAGCCCCTGTTCTTC. Translation: CASSLLGVTSGKPLFF.

The chain joins TRBV28 to TRBJ1-2; 7 nucleotides line up with TRBD1. The CDR3 covers 12 residues. J was trimmed by 4 bases and V by 7 bases; bases with no gene match: 3. Germline V CDR1 and CDR2: MDHEN, SYDVKM. The CDR3 sequence is CASKTGSYGYTF. The CDR3 nucleotides read TGTGCCAGCAAGACAGGGAGCTATGGCTACACCTTC.

This rearrangement joins TRBV2 to TRBJ2-7, with D unresolved. Germline V CDR1 and CDR2: SNHLY, FYNNEI. This CDR3 has 14 residues. The V end was cut by 4 bases, the J end by 5 bases, with 15 bases between. For the CDR3, the DNA is TGTGCCAGCAGTGGACGGAGAGCAACCAACGAGCAGTACTTC. The encoded protein is CASSGRRATNEQYF. Full variable domain (remainder filled in from reference TRBV2 and TRBJ2-7): EPEVTQTPSHQVTQMGQEVILRCVPISNHLYFYWYRQILGQKVEFLVSFYNNEISEKSEIFDDQFSVERPDGSNFTLKIRSTKLEDSAMYFCASSGRRATNEQYFGPGTRLTVT.

V gene TRBV6-2 or TRBV6-3 combines with J gene TRBJ2-1; possibly TRBD2 for D (5 bases). The length of the CDR3 is 16 residues. Germline assignment: CDR1 MNHEY and CDR2 SVGEGT. Trimming stripped 1 base from V and 1 base from J, with 11 bases between. The CDR3 DNA follows: TGTGCCAGCAGTTACTTAATCGGGGATTCCTACAATGAGCAGTTCTTC. Protein: CASSYLIGDSYNEQFF.

V usage is TRBV21-1 and J usage is TRBJ2-4; the table's D call TRBD2 went unverified against the DNA. TRBV21-1 is a pseudogene locus. This CDR3 region has 14 residues. As DNA, the CDR3 is TGTGCCAGCACCTGGAGTTTAGCCAAAAACATTCAGTACTTC. It translates to CASTWSLAKNIQYF.

This chain connects TRBV11-2 to TRBJ1-2; TRBD1 might be the D (5 bases). This CDR3 is built from 15 residues. Germline V gene sequence: CDR1 SGHAT, CDR2 FQNNGV. V shed 1 base and J shed 4 bases, with 13 bases lying between them. The CDR3 bases are TGTGCCAGCAGCTTAGTGGGGCTATCCCCCTATGGCTACACCTTC. This gives the protein CASSLVGLSPYGYTF. Full variable domain (missing parts from reference TRBV11-2 and TRBJ1-2): EAGVAQSPRYKIIEKRQSVAFWCNPISGHATLYWYQQILGQGPKLLIQFQNNGVVDDSQLPKDRFSAERLKGVDSTLKIQPAKLEDSAVYLCASSLVGLSPYGYTFGSGTRLTVV.

In DNA, the CDR3 is TGTGCCAGCTCACCACGGAGCCTAGCGGGAGGGCCAGGAGAGACCCAGTACTTC. The encoded protein is CASSPRSLAGGPGETQYF. The chain couples TRBV18 to TRBJ2-5, with TRBD2 matching over 12 bases. Germline V CDR1 and CDR2: KGHSH, LQKENI. This CDR3 comprises 18 residues. J gave up 4 bases and V 1 base, and 10 bases lay outside the gene matches.

The chain has TRBV3-1 (or the pseudogene TRBV3-2) and TRBJ1-1; D not certain. Germline CDR1 is LGHDT and CDR2 is YNNKEL (reference sequence). The CDR3 sequence is 16 residues long. The ends were cut back, 5 bases at V and 3 bases at J, with 19 bases in the middle. CDR3 DNA: TGTGCCAGCAGCTCCCGGGCGGGCTACGGGGACACTGAAGCTTTCTTT. Amino acid sequence: CASSSRAGYGDTEAFF.

The V call is TRBV6-5, the J call TRBJ2-7, with TRBD1 matching over 8 bases. This CDR3 is 16 amino acids long. Trimming removed 0 bases from V and 2 bases from J; junction bases left unmatched: 6. Germline loops: CDR1 MNHEY, CDR2 SVGAGI. The CDR3 DNA reads TGTGCCAGCAGTTACTCAGCAGGACAGGGTACCTACGAGCAGTACTTC. Translation: CASSYSAGQGTYEQYF.

The table lists this clone with a few counts. The rearrangement uses TRBV12-2 and TRBJ2-7; the table assigns TRBD2, which was not confirmed against the DNA. TRBV12-2 is a pseudogene segment. This CDR3 region has 13 residues. The CDR3 reads CASRFRSSYEQYF. The DNA for the CDR3 is TGTGCAAGTCGCTTTAGGAGCTCCTACGAGCAGTACTTC.